One sample yielded the 30 T cell receptor beta chains listed below, sequenced in a study of blood T cell repertoires in COVID-19. TCRdb's table, derived via immunoSEQ multiplex PCR, lists solely in-frame clones and lacks some. This table has approximately 90,000 clones, 85% appearing once. The sample consisted of peripheral blood. The receptors come from a man at least 80 years old with acute or convalescent COVID-19.

This clone was observed a few times. The gene calls are TRBV7-8 and TRBJ1-1; 10 bases are a match to TRBD1. The V segment lost 0 bases and the J segment 5 bases; nucleotides outside the gene matches: 3. CDR1 is SGHVS and CDR2 is FQNEAQ in the germline V gene. The CDR3 is 15 amino acids. CDR3 bases: TGTGCCAGCAGCTTAGCGACAGGGGGCCGTACTGAAGCTTTCTTT. Its protein product is CASSLATGGRTEAFF. Drawing the rest from reference TRBV7-8 and TRBJ1-1, the complete variable domain is GAGVSQSPRYKVAKRGQDVALRCDPISGHVSLFWYQQALGQGPEFLTYFQNEAQLDKSGLPSDRFFAERPEGSVSTLKIQRTQQEDSAVYLCASSLATGGRTEAFFGQGTRLTVV.

The chain joins TRBV18 to TRBJ1-1; 12 nucleotides align to TRBD1. V was pared by 2 bases and J by 4 bases, with 5 bases of the junction left unmatched. The CDR3 is made up of 16 amino acids. The germline gives CDR1 KGHSH, CDR2 LQKENI. The CDR3 DNA reads TGTGCCAGCTCACCAAGGGGACAGGGGGCCCTCACTGAAGCTTTCTTT. This translates into CASSPRGQGALTEAFF. The variable domain in full, completed from reference TRBV18 and TRBJ1-1, reads NAGVMQNPRHLVRRRGQEARLRCSPMKGHSHVYWYRQLPEEGLKFMVYLQKENIIDESGMPKERFSAEFPKEGPSILRIQQVVRGDSAAYFCASSPRGQGALTEAFFGQGTRLTVV.

The chain links TRBV7-3 to TRBJ2-6; D gene unclear. The CDR3 is made up of 15 amino acids. Trimming left V 5 bases short and J 4 bases short, with 12 bases between. Germline V CDR1 and CDR2: SGHTA, FQGTGA. DNA of the CDR3: TGTGCCAGCAGCGCGTTAGCTGCGGGGGCCAACGTCCTGACTTTC. It encodes CASSALAAGANVLTF.

The chain joins TRBV6-4 to TRBJ2-2; the D gene is possibly TRBD1 (6 bases). Germline CDR1 and CDR2: MRHNA and SNTAGT. V lost 10 bases and J lost 0, with 15 bases in between. The CDR3 runs 15 residues. CDR3 residues: CATSADSSNTGELFF. CDR3 DNA: TGTGCCACTTCCGCGGACAGTTCGAACACCGGGGAGCTGTTTTTT.

The rearrangement joins TRBV6-5 to TRBJ2-5; 8 positions match TRBD1. This CDR3 contains 15 residues. J gave up 5 bases and V 6 bases, and 11 bases lay outside the gene matches. The germline gives CDR1 MNHEY, CDR2 SVGAGI. CDR3 nucleotide sequence: TGTGCCAGCAGGATAACAGGGGGTTGGCGGGAGACCCAGTACTTC. Translating it yields CASRITGGWRETQYF.

J is TRBJ1-2 and V is TRBV29-1; D gene uncertain. The germline V gene has CDR1 SQVTM and CDR2 ANQGSEA. With 4 bases removed from V and 6 bases from J, the gap between germline ends came to 12 bases. This CDR3 region has 12 residues. The CDR3 region has the DNA TGCAGCGTTGGTGCGGGAAACCATGGCTACACCTTC. Translating it yields CSVGAGNHGYTF.

This chain connects TRBV6-5 to TRBJ1-1; 7 nucleotides line up with TRBD1. V shed 6 bases, J shed 0 bases, and the junction held 1 base outside the gene matches. Germline CDR1 MNHEY, CDR2 SVGAGI. This CDR3 spans 13 amino acids. In DNA, the CDR3 is TGTGCCAGCAGGGGACAGATGAACACTGAAGCTTTCTTT. This codes for CASRGQMNTEAFF.

The rearrangement joins TRBV21-1 to TRBJ2-7; the table's D call TRBD2 went unverified against the DNA. TRBV21-1 is noted as a pseudogene. This CDR3 contains 19 residues. The CDR3 DNA sequence: TGTGCCAGCAGCAAAGTTCCCACCCTCGGGGGGCGGCGGGAAGGGGAGCAGTACTTC. This sequence encodes CASSKVPTLGGRREGEQYF.

The chain joins TRBV5-4 to TRBJ2-5; 10 nucleotides match TRBD2. J gave up 1 base and V 4 bases, and 4 bases lay outside the gene matches. This CDR3 spans 15 amino acids. CDR1 and CDR2 (germline): SGHNT, YYREEE (reference sequence). The CDR3: CASSPGLAAQETQYF. For the CDR3, the DNA is TGTGCCAGCAGCCCCGGACTAGCGGCCCAAGAGACCCAGTACTTC.

The chain couples TRBV27 to TRBJ2-7; D possibly corresponds to TRBD1 (6 bases). The length of the CDR3 is 13 residues. CDR1 is MNHEY and CDR2 is SMNVEV in the germline V gene (reference sequence). V lost 8 bases and J lost 1, with 12 bases in between. The CDR3 loop is CASRWQGSYEQYF. The CDR3 DNA sequence: TGTGCCAGCCGCTGGCAGGGGTCCTACGAGCAGTACTTC.

The chain recombines TRBV5-1 with TRBJ2-5, with 7 bases fitting TRBD1. The CDR3 sequence is 16 residues long. Germline V gene lookup returns CDR1 SGHRS and CDR2 YFSETQ. V trimming: 4 bases; J trimming: 1 base; junction bases outside the gene matches: 10. DNA of the CDR3: TGCGCCAGCAGCGACCAAAAGAGGGGGCTCCAAGAGACCCAGTACTTC. It is translated as CASSDQKRGLQETQYF.

A few counts support this clone. The chain is built from TRBV19 and TRBJ1-1; 9 bases are shared with TRBD1. Germline V gives CDR1 LNHDA, CDR2 SQIVND (reference sequence). The CDR3 totals 16 residues. V was clipped by 3 bases and J by 1 base; unmatched bases: 6. The CDR3 bases are TGTGCCAGTAGTATCGCGACAGGGGGACCGAACACTGAAGCTTTCTTT. Translated: CASSIATGGPNTEAFF.

The chain carries TRBV6-1 and TRBJ2-7; TRBD2 agrees at 7 bases. The CDR3 length is 14 residues. Germline CDR1 and CDR2: MNHNS and SASEGT. Trimming took 0 bases from V and 4 from J; bases not matched to a gene: 3. CDR3 protein: CASSEAWGGYEQYF. CDR3 DNA: TGTGCCAGCAGTGAAGCCTGGGGGGGATACGAGCAGTACTTC.

This clone is a singleton in its sample. This chain links TRBV5-6 with TRBJ2-1; D might be TRBD2 (5 bases). Germline V gene data show CDR1 as SGHDT and CDR2 as YYEEEE. V lost 3 bases, J lost 5 bases, and 9 bases lay in between. This CDR3 comprises 13 residues. The CDR3 sequence is CASSSGIDNEQFF. The DNA for the CDR3 is TGTGCCAGCAGCTCCGGGATAGACAATGAGCAGTTCTTC.

The chain combines TRBV27 with TRBJ1-2; a weak D match, TRBD1 (5 bases). Germline assignment: CDR1 MNHEY and CDR2 SMNVEV (reference sequence). The CDR3 is 15 amino acids. Between the trimmed V and J ends, which lost 0 bases and 4 bases, there was a span of 12 bases. The CDR3 nucleotides are TGTGCCAGCAGTTTATCTATCGGAGGGGCCTATGGCTACACCTTC. This gives the protein CASSLSIGGAYGYTF.

This chain uses TRBV7-3 with TRBJ2-7; 9 bases are a match to TRBD1. CDR1 is SGHTA, CDR2 FQGTGA, per germline. This CDR3 comprises 15 residues. With 4 bases clipped from V and 5 bases from J, the junction kept 9 bases outside the gene matches. CDR3 protein: CASSSDGTGIHEQYF. CDR3 DNA: TGTGCCAGCAGCTCGGACGGGACAGGGATCCACGAGCAGTACTTC. Using reference TRBV7-3 and TRBJ2-7 for the parts outside the CDR3, the full variable domain is GAGVSQTPSNKVTEKGKYVELRCDPISGHTALYWYRQSLGQGPEFLIYFQGTGAADDSGLPNDRFFAVRPEGSVSTLKIQRTERGDSAVYLCASSSDGTGIHEQYFGPGTRLTVT.

The rearrangement uses TRBV6-5 and TRBJ1-5; D is perhaps TRBD1 (6 bases). Deletions cut 7 bases from V and 5 bases from J, with 15 bases between. This CDR3 is 14 amino acids long. Germline lookup yields CDR1 MNHEY and CDR2 SVGAGI. The CDR3 sequence: CASTLLKGDQPQHF. Here the CDR3 DNA reads TGTGCCAGCACCCTCCTGAAGGGGGATCAGCCCCAGCATTTT.

This chain uses TRBV19 with TRBJ2-5, with 8 nucleotides matching TRBD2. The CDR3 is 16 amino acids. V dropped 5 bases and J dropped 1; count of bases not matched to a gene: 9. Germline V lookup: CDR1 LNHDA, CDR2 SQIVND (reference sequence). This CDR3 is CASSARGGQGQETQYF. CDR3 bases: TGTGCCAGTAGTGCCCGCGGGGGGCAGGGCCAAGAGACCCAGTACTTC.

The rearrangement uses TRBV28 and TRBJ2-1; TRBD2 might be the D (5 bases). V shed 8 bases and J shed 13 bases, with 18 bases lying between them. This CDR3 is 12 amino acids long. Per germline, CDR1 MDHEN and CDR2 SYDVKM. CDR3 residues: CASSSNSGRQFF. CDR3 sequence (DNA): TGTGCCAGCTCCTCCAACAGCGGAAGACAGTTCTTC.

There are many counts of this clone. The CDR3 spells CASNPLQYEQYF. CDR3 DNA: TGTGCCAGCAATCCTCTACAGTACGAGCAGTACTTC. This chain uses TRBV2 with TRBJ2-7; D call uncertain. V was trimmed by 7 bases and J by 4 bases, leaving 11 bases between them. Germline V gives CDR1 SNHLY, CDR2 FYNNEI. The CDR3 has 12 amino acids.

This clone was seen more than once but under ten times. The chain recombines TRBV7-9 with TRBJ2-2; the D gene is possibly TRBD1 (5 bases). Germline CDR1 SEHNR, CDR2 FQNEAQ (reference sequence). CDR3 length: 13 amino acids. With 1 base removed from V and 6 bases from J, the gap between germline ends came to 6 bases. DNA for the CDR3: TGTGCCAGCAGCTTAGAGGGGTCCGGGGAGCTGTTTTTT. Translating it yields CASSLEGSGELFF.

The chain is built from TRBV6-2 or TRBV6-3 and TRBJ2-6, with D tentatively TRBD1 (5 bases). The CDR3 has 16 amino acids. Germline CDR1 MNHEY, CDR2 SVGEGT. V lost 5 bases and J 0 bases, leaving 11 bases between the germline ends. CDR3 nucleotides: TGTGCCAGCAGTCCCAGACAGTTCTCTGGGGCCAACGTCCTGACTTTC. Its protein product is CASSPRQFSGANVLTF.

The chain combines TRBV28 with TRBJ1-2, with a tentative D call TRBD1 (6 bases). The germline V and J ends were trimmed by 5 bases and 6 bases, with 13 bases remaining between them. Per germline, CDR1 MDHEN and CDR2 SYDVKM. CDR3 length equals 13 residues. CDR3 coding DNA: TGTGCCAGCAGTAAAACAGGGTTTCATGGCTACACCTTC. Amino acids: CASSKTGFHGYTF.

This clone came up a few times. The rearrangement uses TRBV13 and TRBJ2-7, with TRBD1 identical over 7 bases. Per the germline V gene, CDR1 is PRHDT and CDR2 is FYEKMQ (reference sequence). Losses at the gene ends were 6 bases for V and 3 bases for J; bases not matched to a gene: 11. This CDR3 region has 15 residues. CDR3 nucleotide sequence: TGTGCCAGCAGATGGAGCCGGGACAGCTACTACGAGCAGTACTTC. This sequence encodes CASRWSRDSYYEQYF. Full variable domain (rest looked up from reference TRBV13 and TRBJ2-7): AAGVIQSPRHLIKEKRETATLKCYPIPRHDTVYWYQQGPGQDPQFLISFYEKMQSDKGSIPDRFSAQQFSDYHSELNMSSLELGDSALYFCASRWSRDSYYEQYFGPGTRLTVT.

The V call is TRBV4-2, the J call TRBJ2-2, with 9 nucleotides matching TRBD2. The CDR3 totals 19 residues. The germline V gene has CDR1 LGHNA and CDR2 YNFKEQ. After removal of 1 base from V and 5 bases from J, the junction contained 14 bases not matched to a gene. The CDR3 DNA is TGTGCCAGCAGCCAAGGGGGCCTAGCGGGGCGAGTGGGGACCGGGGAGCTGTTTTTT. This translates into CASSQGGLAGRVGTGELFF.

This clone was seen a handful of times. This CDR3 reads CASSEVVAFYNEQFF. The CDR3 DNA sequence: TGTGCCAGCAGTGAAGTAGTAGCGTTCTACAATGAGCAGTTCTTC. The V gene is TRBV6-1, the J gene TRBJ2-1; D perhaps matches TRBD2 (5 bases). The CDR3 is made up of 15 amino acids. V was cut by 1 base and J by 3 bases, with 10 bases left in between. Per the germline V gene, CDR1 is MNHNS and CDR2 is SASEGT.

This clone was seen a handful of times. The chain employs TRBV11-3 and TRBJ1-6, with unresolved D. The length of the CDR3 is 14 residues. Germline V gives CDR1 SGHNT, CDR2 YENEEA. Trimming pared 3 bases from V and 6 bases from J, leaving 9 bases between. The chain's CDR3 is CASSLEGGNSPLHF. CDR3 DNA sequence: TGTGCCAGCAGCTTGGAGGGCGGTAATTCACCCCTCCACTTT. The entire variable domain, with the rest obtained from reference TRBV11-3 and TRBJ1-6, is as follows: EAGVVQSPRYKIIEKKQPVAFWCNPISGHNTLYWYLQNLGQGPELLIRYENEEAVDDSQLPKDRFSAERLKGVDSTLKIQPAELGDSAVYLCASSLEGGNSPLHFGNGTRLTVT.

DNA of the CDR3: TGCGCCAGCAGCTTGGCACGGGAGGGCGGCGAGCAGTACTTC. Translation gives CASSLAREGGEQYF. The chain links TRBV5-1 to TRBJ2-7; TRBD2 aligns across 8 bases. The V and J ends lost 0 bases and 6 bases, in that order; junction bases with no gene match: 5. The CDR3 sequence is 14 residues long. The germline gives CDR1 SGHRS, CDR2 YFSETQ.

The CDR3 DNA reads TGTGCCAGCAGTTTACTAAGTATTAATGAAAAACTGTTTTTT. Its translation is CASSLLSINEKLFF. This chain joins TRBV28 and TRBJ1-4; D is unresolved. Trimming removed 2 bases from V and 4 bases from J, with 8 bases in between. Germline CDR1 is MDHEN and CDR2 is SYDVKM. The CDR3 loop spans 14 amino acids.

The chain is built from TRBV5-1 and TRBJ1-4; 10 bases align to TRBD1. The ends lost 0 bases at V and 8 bases at J; junction bases unmatched: 4. There are 15 residues in the CDR3. The V gene's germline CDR1 is SGHRS and CDR2 YFSETQ. The CDR3 spells CASSLGGTGDEKLFF. In nucleotides, the CDR3 is TGCGCCAGCAGCTTGGGCGGGACAGGGGACGAAAAACTGTTTTTT.